A single sample gave rise to the 9 T cell receptor beta chains below, sequenced in a study of blood T cell repertoires in COVID-19 (dated by TCRdb to the early 2020s). The library was made by the immunoSEQ multiplex PCR assay. The immuneACCESS repertoire file appears here via TCRdb, limited to in-frame rearrangements. These files lack a portion of the clones; in checked studies, under half of the deficit traces to unresolved V genes, and the cause of the others is not known. Here the sample has approximately 160,000 clones; about three quarters occur a single time. The ten largest clones represent roughly 8.6% of the sample. The sample comprised peripheral blood. These TCRs come from a man in his 60s with acute or convalescent COVID-19.

The rearrangement joins TRBV11-1 to TRBJ2-7; D is ambiguous. Trimming left V 5 bases short and J 1 base short, with 9 bases between. The CDR3 is 13 residues long. The germline gives CDR1 SGHAT, CDR2 FQDESV (reference sequence). The CDR3 nucleotides read TGTGCCAGCAGCGTTGACTTATCCTACGAGCAGTACTTC. This encodes CASSVDLSYEQYF. Supplemented by reference TRBV11-1 and TRBJ2-7, the full variable domain reads EAEVAQSPRYKITEKSQAVAFWCDPISGHATLYWYRQILGQGPELLVQFQDESVVDDSQLPKDRFSAERLKGVDSTLKIQPAELGDSAMYLCASSVDLSYEQYFGPGTRLTVT.

The genes are TRBV19 and TRBJ1-1; D perhaps matches TRBD1 (6 bases). This CDR3 has 13 residues. Germline CDR1 is LNHDA and CDR2 is SQIVND (reference sequence). V was trimmed by 7 bases and J by 4 bases, leaving 13 bases between them. The CDR3: CASNWGGPTEAFF. DNA of the CDR3: TGTGCCAGTAATTGGGGGGGCCCCACTGAAGCTTTCTTT.

The chain uses TRBV10-3 and TRBJ2-7, with unresolved D. Germline CDR1 is ENHRY and CDR2 is SYGVKD. The V gene lost 2 bases and the J gene lost 0 bases, with 8 bases spanning the gap. The CDR3 has 14 amino acids. The DNA for the CDR3 is TGTGCCATCAGTGAGCTCCCGAGCTCCTACGAGCAGTACTTC. This gives the protein CAISELPSSYEQYF.

The rearrangement links TRBV5-4 to TRBJ2-2, with D possibly being TRBD2 (6 bases). Germline assignment: CDR1 SGHNT and CDR2 YYREEE (reference sequence). This CDR3 has 16 residues. V was clipped by 0 bases and J by 4 bases, with 13 bases between them. The CDR3 coding sequence is TGTGCCAGCAGCTTGGTTCAGGTCGGGAGCACCGGGGAGCTGTTTTTT. It translates to CASSLVQVGSTGELFF.

This clone was detected once. The chain joins TRBV19 to TRBJ1-1, with no clear D. The CDR3 sequence is 12 residues long. Germline V gene sequence: CDR1 LNHDA, CDR2 SQIVND (reference sequence). V gave up 7 bases and J gave up 2 bases, with 8 bases separating them. CDR3 DNA: TGTGCCAGTAATTCGGGAAACACTGAAGCTTTCTTT. Amino acid sequence: CASNSGNTEAFF.

The rearrangement uses TRBV10-3 and TRBJ1-6; TRBD1 might be the D (5 bases). The CDR3 sequence is 14 residues long. Germline V gene sequence: CDR1 ENHRY, CDR2 SYGVKD. Deletions cut 6 bases from V and 5 bases from J, with 11 bases between. CDR3: CAISQTENNSPLHF. The CDR3, as DNA: TGTGCCATCAGCCAGACAGAAAATAATTCACCCCTCCACTTT.

This chain joins TRBV12-5 and TRBJ1-1, with D perhaps TRBD1 (5 bases). Trimming cost V 3 bases and J 0 bases, with 14 bases left between them. This CDR3 comprises 16 residues. Germline V lookup: CDR1 LGHNT, CDR2 FRNRAP. The CDR3 spells CASGFAGTNLNTEAFF. In nucleotides, the CDR3 is TGTGCTAGTGGTTTCGCCGGGACTAACTTGAACACTGAAGCTTTCTTT.

The chain joins TRBV9 to TRBJ2-1; a weak D match, TRBD2 (6 bases). V lost 1 base and J lost 9, with 8 bases in between. CDR3 size: 12 residues. Germline-derived CDR1 and CDR2 are SGDLS and YYNGEE. The CDR3, as DNA: TGTGCCAGCAGCGTAACCGGGGGTGAGCAGTTCTTC. Encoded protein: CASSVTGGEQFF.

This chain joins TRBV10-3 and TRBJ2-5; D gene uncertain. CDR1 and CDR2 from the germline V gene are ENHRY and SYGVKD. V lost 3 bases and J 5 bases, leaving 10 bases between the germline ends. CDR3 length: 13 residues. The CDR3 loop is CAISDGVSETQYF. As DNA, the CDR3 is TGTGCCATCAGTGACGGAGTCTCGGAGACCCAGTACTTC.